A selection of T cell receptor beta chains follows, all from one sample in a study of Graves' ophthalmopathy and Graves' hyperthyroidism. TCRdb re-derived calls from the multiplex PCR reads in MiXCR, one entry per CDR3 protein. The data contain over a million distinct CDR3 sequences, roughly two fifths of them singletons. The sample taken for sequencing was peripheral blood or thyroid tissue (not recorded which). The source is an adult man with Graves' hyperthyroidism. The CDR3 runs from the conserved cysteine through the conserved F or W. A D gene is named only where the DNA matches it firmly. Some rows mark clone size as missing; the rest say once, few, many or name a class of expanded clone.

D gene: .
J gene: TRBJ1-3
V gene: TRBV29-1
clone size: many
CDR3 protein: CSVDGGKGPSDTIYF
CDR3 DNA: TGCAGCGTTGACGGGGGAAAGGGGCCGAGTGACACCATATATTTT

D gene: TRBD1
J gene: TRBJ2-2
V gene: TRBV2
clone size: many
CDR3 protein: CASRPDRVAGELFF
CDR3 DNA: TGTGCCAGCAGACCCGACAGGGTCGCCGGGGAGCTGTTTTTT

D gene: .
J gene: TRBJ2-7
V gene: TRBV7-9
clone size: few
CDR3 protein: CASSLAAGDEQYF
CDR3 DNA: TGTGCCAGCAGCTTAGCGGCTGGGGACGAGCAGTACTTC

D gene: TRBD1
J gene: TRBJ1-4
V gene: TRBV7-9
clone size: many
CDR3 protein: CASSELGTAKLFF
CDR3 DNA: TGTGCCAGCAGCGAGCTAGGGACAGCAAAACTGTTTTTT

D gene: .
J gene: TRBJ1-1
V gene: TRBV7-8
clone size: many
CDR3 protein: CASSGLGAEAFF
CDR3 DNA: TGTGCCAGCAGCGGACTGGGAGCTGAAGCTTTCTTT

D gene: TRBD1
J gene: TRBJ1-6
V gene: TRBV15
clone size: many
CDR3 protein: CATSRGLGTASSPLHF
CDR3 DNA: TGTGCCACCAGCAGAGGCCTCGGGACAGCGAGTTCACCCCTCCACTTT

D gene: TRBD1
J gene: TRBJ1-2
V gene: TRBV7-8
clone size: .
CDR3 protein: CASSGEGQGSYGF
CDR3 DNA: TGTGCCAGCAGCGGGGAGGGACAGGGCAGCTATGGCTTC

D gene: .
J gene: TRBJ1-5
V gene: TRBV7-2
clone size: many
CDR3 protein: CASSLVRQPQHF
CDR3 DNA: TGTGCCAGCAGCTTAGTCCGTCAGCCCCAGCATTTT

D gene: TRBD1
J gene: TRBJ1-2
V gene: TRBV10-3
clone size: .
CDR3 protein: CAISEPTGGSSDYGYTF
CDR3 DNA: TGTGCCATCAGTGAACCGACAGGGGGCAGCTCTGACTATGGCTACACCTTC

D gene: .
J gene: TRBJ2-5
V gene: TRBV5-1
clone size: .
CDR3 protein: CASTPLPGAGQETQYF
CDR3 DNA: TGCGCCAGCACCCCCCTGCCAGGAGCGGGCCAAGAGACCCAGTACTTC

D gene: TRBD2
J gene: TRBJ2-5
V gene: TRBV20-1
clone size: .
CDR3 protein: CSASSSGGPTETQYF
CDR3 DNA: TGCAGTGCTAGTTCCAGCGGGGGGCCCACTGAGACCCAGTACTTC

D gene: .
J gene: TRBJ1-3
V gene: TRBV29-1
clone size: few
CDR3 protein: CSILTGGNTIYF
CDR3 DNA: TGCAGCATATTAACAGGAGGAAACACCATATATTTT

D gene: TRBD1
J gene: TRBJ1-1
V gene: TRBV2
clone size: .
CDR3 protein: CASSGRTGGTYTEAFF
CDR3 DNA: TGTGCCAGCAGTGGAAGGACAGGGGGCACGTACACTGAAGCTTTCTTT

D gene: .
J gene: TRBJ1-1
V gene: TRBV12-3/TRBV12-4
clone size: few
CDR3 protein: CASSREEWVNTEAFF
CDR3 DNA: TGTGCCAGCAGCCGCGAGGAGTGGGTGAACACTGAAGCTTTCTTT

D gene: TRBD2
J gene: TRBJ2-6
V gene: TRBV20-1
clone size: .
CDR3 protein: CSADSSGGADVLTF
CDR3 DNA: TGCAGTGCCGACTCTAGCGGGGGGGCGGACGTCCTGACTTTC

D gene: .
J gene: TRBJ1-2
V gene: TRBV12-3/TRBV12-4
clone size: .
CDR3 protein: CASSNMEGYGYTF
CDR3 DNA: TGTGCCAGCAGTAACATGGAGGGGTATGGCTACACCTTC

D gene: .
J gene: TRBJ1-2
V gene: TRBV15
clone size: .
CDR3 protein: CATSRDSDGGSYEQYYGYTF
CDR3 DNA: TGTGCCACCAGCAGAGACTCGGACGGTGGCTCCTACGAGCAGTACTATGGCTACACCTTC

D gene: .
J gene: TRBJ2-7
V gene: TRBV3-1
clone size: few
CDR3 protein: CASSRGYPYEQYF
CDR3 DNA: TGTGCCAGCAGCCGGGGATACCCCTACGAGCAGTACTTC

D gene: .
J gene: TRBJ2-7
V gene: TRBV7-9
clone size: .
CDR3 protein: CASSLAIDSYEQYF
CDR3 DNA: TGTGCCAGCAGCTTGGCCATTGACTCCTACGAGCAGTACTTC

D gene: TRBD1
J gene: TRBJ1-1
V gene: TRBV9
clone size: .
CDR3 protein: CASSVGLDRETEAFF
CDR3 DNA: TGTGCCAGCAGCGTAGGCCTGGACAGGGAAACTGAAGCTTTCTTT

D gene: .
J gene: TRBJ1-1
V gene: TRBV29-1
clone size: .
CDR3 protein: CSVYTGGVPEAFF
CDR3 DNA: TGCAGCGTCTATACAGGAGGGGTCCCTGAGGCTTTCTTT

D gene: .
J gene: TRBJ1-1
V gene: TRBV10-3
clone size: many
CDR3 protein: CAIRAERGTEAFF
CDR3 DNA: TGTGCCATCAGGGCGGAGAGAGGCACTGAAGCTTTCTTT

D gene: .
J gene: TRBJ1-1
V gene: TRBV10-3
clone size: .
CDR3 protein: CASSVKWQGGTEAFF
CDR3 DNA: TGTGCCAGCAGCGTTAAATGGCAAGGTGGGACTGAAGCTTTCTTT

D gene: TRBD1
J gene: TRBJ2-7
V gene: TRBV20-1
clone size: .
CDR3 protein: CSAGPTGIGTYEQYF
CDR3 DNA: TGCAGTGCTGGTCCGACAGGGATAGGCACCTACGAGCAGTACTTC

D gene: TRBD2
J gene: TRBJ2-3
V gene: TRBV5-1
clone size: .
CDR3 protein: CASSLGGRETDTQYF
CDR3 DNA: TGTGCCAGCAGCCTTGGCGGGAGGGAAACAGATACGCAGTATTTT

D gene: .
J gene: TRBJ1-5
V gene: TRBV28
clone size: few
CDR3 protein: CASSATGSGRPQHF
CDR3 DNA: TGTGCCAGCAGTGCCACCGGGTCCGGGCGGCCCCAGCATTTT

D gene: .
J gene: TRBJ1-4
V gene: TRBV19
clone size: .
CDR3 protein: CASNLGTNEKLFF
CDR3 DNA: TGTGCCAGTAACCTAGGGACTAATGAAAAACTGTTTTTT

D gene: .
J gene: TRBJ1-1
V gene: TRBV7-3
clone size: few
CDR3 protein: CASTLTGPMNTEAFF
CDR3 DNA: TGTGCCAGCACCCTGACAGGACCGATGAACACTGAAGCTTTCTTT

D gene: TRBD2
J gene: TRBJ2-7
V gene: TRBV13
clone size: many
CDR3 protein: CASSAGAGPEQYF
CDR3 DNA: TGTGCCAGCAGCGCCGGAGCGGGACCCGAGCAGTACTTC

D gene: TRBD1
J gene: TRBJ2-3
V gene: TRBV29-1
clone size: .
CDR3 protein: CSVGSGTGTDTQYF
CDR3 DNA: TGCAGCGTCGGCTCTGGGACAGGCACAGATACGCAGTATTTT

D gene: TRBD2
J gene: TRBJ2-7
V gene: TRBV7-2
clone size: many
CDR3 protein: CASSLVLAGGGSYEQYF
CDR3 DNA: TGTGCCAGCAGCTTAGTGCTAGCGGGAGGCGGGTCCTACGAGCAGTACTTC

D gene: .
J gene: TRBJ1-6
V gene: TRBV10-2
clone size: .
CDR3 protein: CASSEPGNSPLHF
CDR3 DNA: TGCGCCAGCAGTGAGCCGGGTAATTCACCCCTCCACTTT

D gene: .
J gene: TRBJ1-6
V gene: TRBV4-3
clone size: .
CDR3 protein: CASSQVQKGNSPLHF
CDR3 DNA: TGCGCCAGCAGCCAAGTACAGAAGGGGAATTCACCCCTCCACTTT

D gene: .
J gene: TRBJ2-7
V gene: TRBV10-3
clone size: many
CDR3 protein: CAISESVLVQYF
CDR3 DNA: TGTGCCATCAGTGAATCCGTCTTGGTGCAGTACTTC

D gene: .
J gene: TRBJ1-1
V gene: TRBV2
clone size: .
CDR3 protein: CASLAENSEAFF
CDR3 DNA: TGTGCCAGCCTAGCGGAAAACTCTGAAGCTTTCTTT